The 9 T cell receptor beta chains below come from one sample, sequenced in a study of shared clonotypes between healthy human individuals. Generated by immunoSEQ multiplex PCR, the TCRdb table keeps only in-frame clones and is missing some. Of about a million clones in the sample, 70% to 85% were seen once. Input material: memory CD4+ T cells sorted from blood. The subset here: CD45RA-negative fraction. These receptor sequences come from a man aged 18 to 30 in good health.

This chain connects TRBV5-1 to TRBJ1-1; 8 nucleotides match TRBD1. The germline V gene has CDR1 SGHRS and CDR2 YFSETQ. The CDR3 spans 14 residues. The V segment lost 5 bases and the J segment 1 base; nucleotides outside the gene matches: 4. CDR3 loop: CASRTGEGNTEAFF. In DNA, the CDR3 is TGCGCCAGCAGGACAGGGGAAGGGAACACTGAAGCTTTCTTT. The entire variable domain, with the rest obtained from reference TRBV5-1 and TRBJ1-1, is as follows: KAGVTQTPRYLIKTRGQQVTLSCSPISGHRSVSWYQQTPGQGLQFLFEYFSETQRNKGNFPGRFSGRQFSNSRSEMNVSTLELGDSALYLCASRTGEGNTEAFFGQGTRLTVV.

On this clone itself: Other nucleotide sequences in the sample specify the same CDR3. The chain carries TRBV5-1 and TRBJ2-5; unclear D gene. V was cut by 0 bases and J by 5 bases, with 5 bases left in between. This CDR3 has 12 amino acids. CDR1 SGHRS and CDR2 YFSETQ come from the germline V gene. The DNA for the CDR3 is TGCGCCAGCAGCTTGGTAGGGGAGACCCAGTACTTC. It codes for CASSLVGETQYF.

V and J are TRBV28 and TRBJ2-7; D gene uncertain. With 8 bases removed from V and 6 bases from J, the gap between germline ends came to 23 bases. There are 15 residues in the CDR3. Germline V gene data show CDR1 as MDHEN and CDR2 as SYDVKM. The CDR3 DNA follows: TGTGCCAGCCTAACCCCCAGTGGCAGCATCCGCGAGCAGTACTTC. It encodes CASLTPSGSIREQYF.

In DNA, the CDR3 is TGTGCCAGCAGTGCGAGTGCTGGAAACACCATATATTTT. As protein: CASSASAGNTIYF. This sequence joins TRBV2 and TRBJ1-3; no clear D gene. Trimming shortened V by 4 bases and J by 2 bases, and 6 bases separated the two germline ends. This CDR3 is built from 13 residues. Germline lookup yields CDR1 SNHLY and CDR2 FYNNEI.

This clone occurred a few times. The V gene is TRBV29-1, the J gene TRBJ2-7, with unresolved D. CDR1 SQVTM and CDR2 ANQGSEA come from the germline V gene. Trimming cost V 3 bases and J 1 base, with 10 bases left between them. The CDR3 has 13 residues. CDR3 residues: CSVEADLSYEQYF. In nucleotides, the CDR3 is TGCAGCGTTGAGGCAGACCTATCCTACGAGCAGTACTTC.

The chain couples TRBV6-1 to TRBJ1-5, with D possibly TRBD1 on 5 matching bases. Deletions cut 7 bases from V and 10 bases from J, with 17 bases between. The germline gives CDR1 MNHNS, CDR2 SASEGT. This CDR3 contains 13 residues. CDR3 DNA sequence: TGTGCCAGCATGGCTGACAGTCGTCTCCCCCAGCATTTT. Its protein is CASMADSRLPQHF.

This clone was recorded once. The chain combines TRBV19 with TRBJ1-2; the D gene is possibly TRBD1 (5 bases). The V end lost 5 bases, the J end lost 2 bases, and 12 bases lay between the germline ends. This CDR3 spans 14 amino acids. Germline V gene lookup returns CDR1 LNHDA and CDR2 SQIVND (reference sequence). The DNA for the CDR3 is TGTGCCAGTAGTCAACAGGCCACCAACTATGGCTACACCTTC. Translating it yields CASSQQATNYGYTF.

This chain links TRBV7-2 with TRBJ2-7, with TRBD1 matching 11 bases. CDR1 and CDR2 from the germline V gene are SGHTA and FQGNSA. J was trimmed by 6 bases and V by 5 bases; bases with no gene match: 6. CDR3 length: 14 residues. CDR3 in amino acids: CASSPGTGGAEQYF. CDR3 in DNA: TGTGCCAGCAGCCCGGGGACAGGGGGGGCCGAGCAGTACTTC.

A remark on this clone: The sample contains more than one DNA sequence encoding this CDR3. V gene TRBV6-1 combines with J gene TRBJ1-1, with unresolved D. The CDR3 covers 12 residues. Germline CDR1 is MNHNS and CDR2 is SASEGT. V was shortened by 7 bases and J by 3 bases, with 9 bases between the two germline ends. The CDR3 loop reads CASTGRYTEAFF. In DNA form, the CDR3 reads TGTGCCAGCACGGGCCGGTACACTGAAGCTTTCTTT.